Following are 28 T cell receptor beta chains from one sample sequenced in a study of blood T cell repertoires in COVID-19. The data were produced by immunoSEQ multiplex PCR, yet TCRdb's version contains in-frame clones alone and is incomplete. The top ten hold roughly 2% of the sample, which has 240,000 or so clones, approximately 80% seen once. What was sequenced was peripheral blood. These receptors were taken from a man aged 30 to 39 who had recovered from COVID-19.

V and J are TRBV11-2 and TRBJ2-7, with D possibly TRBD1 on 5 matching bases. V was trimmed by 2 bases and J by 6 bases, leaving 11 bases between them. The germline CDR1 and CDR2 sequences are SGHAT and FQNNGV. The CDR3 sequence is 13 residues long. Here the CDR3 reads CASSLRGRVEQYV. The CDR3 region has the DNA TGTGCCAGCAGCTTAAGGGGCCGGGTCGAGCAGTACGTC.

The CDR3 DNA reads as TGTGCCAGCAGTTACTCACTAGGGGAGGGCTACAATGAGCAGTTCTTC. Translation: CASSYSLGEGYNEQFF. J is TRBJ2-1 and V is TRBV6-5; TRBD2 matches at 7 bases. With 0 bases clipped from V and 3 bases from J, the junction kept 5 bases outside the gene matches. The CDR3 totals 16 residues. Germline-derived CDR1 and CDR2 are MNHEY and SVGAGI.

This chain joins TRBV12-3 or TRBV12-4 and TRBJ1-1; 7 bases align to TRBD1. Losses at the gene ends were 5 bases for V and 4 bases for J; bases not matched to a gene: 4. The CDR3 runs 13 residues. The CDR3 loop reads CASSPGTATEAFF. The CDR3 DNA follows: TGTGCCAGCAGTCCCGGGACAGCCACTGAAGCTTTCTTT.

This chain uses TRBV5-1 with TRBJ2-3, with D possibly matching TRBD1 (6 bases). The CDR3 spans 16 residues. Trimming stripped 0 bases from V and 2 bases from J, with 13 bases between. Germline V CDR1 and CDR2: SGHRS, YFSETQ. CDR3 amino acids: CASSLGSGAYTDTQYF. The CDR3 DNA follows: TGCGCCAGCAGCTTGGGTTCAGGGGCGTACACAGATACGCAGTATTTT.

This clone appeared a few times. V and J are TRBV6-1 and TRBJ2-7, with 12 bases lining up with TRBD1. The CDR3 has 16 amino acids. The V gene end was trimmed by 4 bases and the J gene end by 7 bases; junction bases not matched to a gene: 11. Germline values: CDR1 MNHNS, CDR2 SASEGT. The CDR3, as DNA: TGTGCCAGCAGTGCACTCCCGGGACAGGGGGCACAGGAGCAGTACTTC. It codes for CASSALPGQGAQEQYF.

This clone has a single count. V gene TRBV11-2 combines with J gene TRBJ1-1; 9 nucleotides align to TRBD1. The J segment lost 3 bases and the V segment lost 6 bases, leaving 8 bases of the junction unmatched. The germline V gene has CDR1 SGHAT and CDR2 FQNNGV. CDR3 length: 15 amino acids. CDR3 sequence: CASRRPGTGHTEAFF. Here the CDR3 DNA reads TGTGCCAGCAGACGACCCGGGACAGGGCACACTGAAGCTTTCTTT. The full variable domain, completed using reference TRBV11-2 and TRBJ1-1, is EAGVAQSPRYKIIEKRQSVAFWCNPISGHATLYWYQQILGQGPKLLIQFQNNGVVDDSQLPKDRFSAERLKGVDSTLKIQPAKLEDSAVYLCASRRPGTGHTEAFFGQGTRLTVV.

The chain combines TRBV15 with TRBJ1-2; D is ambiguous. Germline V lookup: CDR1 LNHNV, CDR2 YYDKDF (reference sequence). The V end lost 0 bases, the J end lost 0 bases, and 11 bases lay between the germline ends. The CDR3 runs 16 residues. The CDR3 DNA follows: TGTGCCACCAGCAGAGATCGTGGCACTACTAACTATGGCTACACCTTC. Amino acids: CATSRDRGTTNYGYTF. The variable domain in full, with the rest retrieved from reference TRBV15 and TRBJ1-2, is DAMVIQNPRYQVTQFGKPVTLSCSQTLNHNVMYWYQQKSSQAPKLLFHYYDKDFNNEADTPDNFQSRRPNTSFCFLDIRSPGLGDTAMYLCATSRDRGTTNYGYTFGSGTRLTVV.

The chain carries TRBV3-1 (or the pseudogene TRBV3-2) and TRBJ1-1; 7 nucleotides line up with TRBD1. The CDR3 spans 13 residues. The V segment lost 4 bases and the J segment 5 bases; nucleotides outside the gene matches: 4. Per germline, CDR1 LGHDT and CDR2 YNNKEL (reference sequence). This CDR3 is CASSLGGRTEAFF. In DNA, the CDR3 is TGTGCCAGCAGCCTAGGGGGCCGGACTGAAGCTTTCTTT.

The J gene is TRBJ1-6, the V gene TRBV28; the D is unclear. V lost 6 bases, J lost 9 bases, and 21 bases lay in between. The CDR3 loop spans 16 amino acids. CDR1 is MDHEN, CDR2 SYDVKM, per germline. DNA of the CDR3: TGTGCCAGCAGCACCACCACATCTTCCACACGTTCACCCCTCCACTTT. Encoded protein: CASSTTTSSTRSPLHF.

V gene TRBV19 combines with J gene TRBJ2-2; perhaps TRBD1 as D (6 bases). Germline V lookup: CDR1 LNHDA, CDR2 SQIVND (reference sequence). This CDR3 comprises 15 residues. The V and J ends lost 5 bases and 7 bases respectively, with 17 bases between them. The CDR3 sequence: CASSGQTGQRGELFF. The CDR3 nucleotides read TGTGCCAGTAGTGGACAGACAGGACAGCGCGGGGAGCTGTTTTTT.

The CDR3 protein is CASSLGGGASETDTQYF. The DNA of the CDR3 is TGTGCCAGCAGCTTGGGTGGGGGCGCGTCTGAAACAGATACGCAGTATTTT. V is TRBV5-4 and J is TRBJ2-3, with D maybe TRBD1 (6 bases). CDR1 and CDR2 (germline): SGHNT, YYREEE (reference sequence). CDR3 length: 17 amino acids. V was pared by 0 bases and J by 3 bases, with 17 bases between.

The rearrangement uses TRBV27 and TRBJ1-1; D gene unclear. V dropped 5 bases and J dropped 1 base, with 11 bases sitting between them. Per germline, CDR1 MNHEY and CDR2 SMNVEV (reference sequence). The CDR3 covers 14 residues. CDR3 in DNA: TGTGCCAGCAGTCGCCTAGAGCCGAACACTGAAGCTTTCTTT. Translated, it gives CASSRLEPNTEAFF.

This clone was counted ten times or more. J is TRBJ1-3 and V is TRBV19, with TRBD1 as a possible D gene (6 bases). The germline CDR1 and CDR2 sequences are LNHDA and SQIVND (reference sequence). The CDR3 extends over 15 amino acids. V shed 8 bases and J shed 4 bases, with 18 bases lying between them. The CDR3 reads CASGYPTGSGNTIYF. CDR3 in DNA: TGTGCCAGTGGGTACCCAACAGGGTCCGGAAACACCATATATTTT.

A few counts support this clone. The chain combines TRBV11-2 with TRBJ1-1; no firm D call. Germline loops: CDR1 SGHAT, CDR2 FQNNGV. V was shortened by 7 bases and J by 10 bases, with 22 bases between the two germline ends. The CDR3 length is 14 residues. CDR3 protein: CASTLPRSRRRAFF. The CDR3 DNA reads as TGTGCCAGCACCCTTCCGCGGTCGCGCCGAAGAGCTTTCTTT.

This rearrangement joins TRBV29-1 to TRBJ1-1, with D perhaps TRBD1 (5 bases). The CDR3 runs 16 residues. The V end was cut by 2 bases, the J end by 5 bases, with 21 bases between. In germline, CDR1 is SQVTM, CDR2 ANQGSEA. The CDR3 sequence: CSVERGKGVPRTEAFF. Written as DNA, the CDR3 is TGCAGCGTTGAAAGGGGAAAAGGGGTCCCAAGGACTGAAGCTTTCTTT.

The chain carries TRBV27 and TRBJ1-5, with TRBD1 as a possible D gene (6 bases). Trimming left V 5 bases short and J 2 bases short, with 13 bases between. This CDR3 has 15 residues. CDR1 and CDR2 from the germline V gene are MNHEY and SMNVEV (reference sequence). In DNA form, the CDR3 reads TGTGCCAGCAGTCCCACCCGACAGGGCAATCAGCCCCAGCATTTT. It yields the protein CASSPTRQGNQPQHF.

The rearrangement joins TRBV9 to TRBJ1-1; D may be TRBD1 (5 bases). The V gene's germline CDR1 is SGDLS and CDR2 YYNGEE. The V end was cut by 0 bases, the J end by 1 base, with 10 bases between. CDR3 length: 15 amino acids. The CDR3: CASSVVRTWNTEAFF. The CDR3 DNA follows: TGTGCCAGCAGCGTAGTTAGGACATGGAACACTGAAGCTTTCTTT.

The chain links TRBV6-2 or TRBV6-3 to TRBJ2-3, with TRBD2 matching 10 bases. V was clipped by 5 bases and J by 2 bases; unmatched bases: 16. The CDR3 is 19 amino acids. CDR1 and CDR2 (germline): MNHEY, SVGEGT. As DNA, the CDR3 is TGTGCCAGCAGTCATCCCGAGAATCCTAGCGGGGGTGACACAGATACGCAGTATTTT. It translates to CASSHPENPSGGDTDTQYF.

The rearrangement links TRBV5-1 to TRBJ1-2; 12 positions agree with TRBD1. The ends lost 4 bases at V and 4 bases at J; junction bases unmatched: 5. Germline assignment: CDR1 SGHRS and CDR2 YFSETQ. The CDR3 is made up of 15 amino acids. CDR3 region: CASSPGTGGIYGYTF. For the CDR3, the DNA is TGCGCCAGCAGCCCCGGGACAGGGGGCATCTATGGCTACACCTTC.

The rearrangement joins TRBV19 to TRBJ1-2; no definite D call. The CDR3 is made up of 14 amino acids. V lost 5 bases, J lost 2 bases, and 12 bases lay in between. Germline CDR1 LNHDA, CDR2 SQIVND (reference sequence). CDR3 sequence reads: CASSSPDWNYGYTF. The DNA of the CDR3 is TGTGCCAGTAGTTCTCCGGACTGGAACTATGGCTACACCTTC.

The gene calls are TRBV19 and TRBJ1-4, with D hard to call. The ends were cut back, 9 bases at V and 4 bases at J, with 9 bases in the middle. The CDR3 is made up of 12 amino acids. Germline-derived CDR1 and CDR2 are LNHDA and SQIVND (reference sequence). Written as DNA, the CDR3 is TGTGCCAGCGGGGTACTTAATGAAAAACTGTTTTTT. Protein product: CASGVLNEKLFF.

The genes are TRBV11-3 and TRBJ2-2; D perhaps matches TRBD1 (6 bases). Trimming took off 1 base at V and 6 bases at J, with 12 bases between the two ends. The germline CDR1 and CDR2 sequences are SGHNT and YENEEA. This CDR3 contains 15 residues. CDR3 sequence: CASSLVGQHSGELFF. Here the CDR3 DNA reads TGTGCCAGCAGCTTAGTCGGACAGCACTCCGGGGAGCTGTTTTTT.

This clone was counted a few times. The chain links TRBV2 to TRBJ2-3; D may be TRBD2 (6 bases). CDR1 and CDR2 (germline): SNHLY, FYNNEI. The CDR3 consists of 14 residues. Trimming removed 8 bases from V and 2 bases from J, with 14 bases in between. The CDR3 here is CASRGLVNTDTQYF. The CDR3 DNA reads TGTGCCAGCCGGGGACTTGTGAACACAGATACGCAGTATTTT.

The chain uses TRBV7-3 and TRBJ2-2; D perhaps matches TRBD2 (6 bases). The CDR3 runs 15 residues. With 4 bases removed from V and 4 bases from J, the gap between germline ends came to 13 bases. Germline CDR1 SGHTA, CDR2 FQGTGA. CDR3 nucleotides: TGTGCCAGCAGCTCAAGCGGGTTGGCCACCGGGGAGCTGTTTTTT. It is translated as CASSSSGLATGELFF.

This clone was counted a few times. This sample also contains other DNA sequences that code for the same CDR3. The V gene is TRBV24-1, the J gene TRBJ1-1; D might be TRBD1 (6 bases). Germline values: CDR1 KGHDR, CDR2 SFDVKD. The CDR3 sequence is 14 residues long. V was pared by 7 bases and J by 1 base, with 12 bases between. CDR3 sequence (DNA): TGTGCCACCAGACGAGGGGGGGCGAACACTGAAGCTTTCTTT. Protein sequence: CATRRGGANTEAFF.

The chain combines TRBV4-2 with TRBJ1-6; 7 nucleotides agree with TRBD1. Germline CDR1 LGHNA, CDR2 YNFKEQ. The CDR3 contains 17 residues. Trimming took 0 bases from V and 9 from J; bases not matched to a gene: 11. In nucleotides, the CDR3 is TGTGCCAGCAGCCAAGACTGGATGGGGCAGGGGGTTTCACCCCTCCACTTT. It translates to CASSQDWMGQGVSPLHF.

This chain connects TRBV11-2 to TRBJ2-3; 10 bases match TRBD1. The length of the CDR3 is 14 residues. The germline CDR1 and CDR2 sequences are SGHAT and FQNNGV. V shed 4 bases and J 4 bases; nucleotides not matched to a gene: 2. CDR3 nucleotides: TGTGCCAGCAGCTCAGGACAGGGGGCAGATACGCAGTATTTT. Translation: CASSSGQGADTQYF. Full variable domain (outside the CDR3, taken from reference TRBV11-2 and TRBJ2-3): EAGVAQSPRYKIIEKRQSVAFWCNPISGHATLYWYQQILGQGPKLLIQFQNNGVVDDSQLPKDRFSAERLKGVDSTLKIQPAKLEDSAVYLCASSSGQGADTQYFGPGTRLTVL.

This clone appeared a few times. The genes are TRBV5-1 and TRBJ1-2, with 9 bases fitting TRBD1. Germline assignment: CDR1 SGHRS and CDR2 YFSETQ. The CDR3 loop spans 15 amino acids. V gave up 6 bases and J gave up 0 bases; unmatched junction bases: 6. CDR3 residues: CASNFGTGTNYGYTF. The CDR3 DNA reads TGCGCCAGCAACTTCGGGACAGGGACTAACTATGGCTACACCTTC.